The present T cell receptor (beta chain) was sequenced within a study of cytomegalovirus exposure and HLA in healthy donors (dated by TCRdb to about 2017). In terms of the full investigation: According to an earlier analysis of 550 to 750 of the donors, 150 million to 200 million T cells yielded over 90 million unique TCR beta sequences and 276 Gb of sequence data. Across about 380 genotyped donors of the cohort, an average of about 240,000 unique TCR beta nucleotide sequences per donor were sequenced, and roughly 20% of those sequences were non-productive. To decide whether each TCR beta V gene segment behaved as functional or pseudogenic, an earlier analysis of over 500 of the donors relied on high-throughput TCR beta sequencing. The number of typed donors differed by locus: about 620-640 for A, B, C, DRB1 and DQB1; roughly 510 for DQA1; around 580 for DPA1; and around 490 for DPB1. Genome-wide SNP genotypes for about 65% of the 666 donors were used in a later genetic analysis, which treated that subset as a discovery cohort. Roughly 5 DR-DQ haplotypes were handled as single units for association and clustering, since linkage in the cohort was strong. Both class I and class II loci were covered by HLA typing, at four-digit resolution. To predict cytomegalovirus infection status, the study combined high-throughput TCR immunosequencing, statistical association of individual TCRs with disease status, and machine learning. Donor age, sex, ethnicity and CMV serostatus were compiled together with the repertoire data. The later analysis used no new phenotypic data to find candidate immune exposures, relying instead on TCR beta sequences and their occurrence across donors. Of the approximately 400 genotyped donors, about 80% fell in the genetic ancestry cluster associated with self-reported Caucasian donors. The study aimed to test whether signatures of past pathogen exposure could be identified by cataloging public T cell receptors. All discovery cohort repertoires had been generated on a single sequencing platform. In a later analysis, previously published TCR beta repertoires from 550 to 750 donors were re-analyzed and high-resolution HLA genotyping was added so that TCR occurrence patterns could be studied. An early release covering more than 500 HLA-typed donors comprised 300 to 350 gigabases of sequencing data and 85 million or so unique TCR sequences. The study used immunosequencing to profile the T cell repertoires of about 670 subjects and linked those repertoires to cytomegalovirus serostatus. A separate validation cohort of approximately 130 different subjects was used in addition to the roughly 700-subject first cohort. The investigation overall reported the following: According to a later analysis, parvovirus B19, influenza, CMV and Epstein-Barr virus appeared linked to several top co-occurrence clusters. For the cohort, immune exposure information was limited to CMV serostatus. At a false discovery rate of 0.05, a later analysis linked 16,000 or so TCR beta sequences to specific HLA alleles. Three of the identified cytomegalovirus-associated TCR beta chains were confirmed in vitro to be specific for cytomegalovirus antigens. Cytomegalovirus status was reported to be diagnosed by the classifier with high specificity and sensitivity in both the original and validation cohorts. In a later analysis, most CMV-associated TCR beta chains were found to appear HLA-restricted, with HLA associations seemingly driven largely by CMV exposure. Because HLA typing was missing for some donors at each locus, association tests included only the typed subset. Assigning TCR associations to individual alleles was difficult when HLA alleles, especially DR and DQ, strongly co-occurred. In a later analysis, TCR association rates were found to vary across HLA loci, with the most associated TCRs seen for DRB1 alleles and the fewest for HLA-C alleles. Presence/absence analyses assumed roughly uniform sequencing depth across donors, an assumption that may not hold. Broadly in line with IMGT annotations, most TCR beta V segments showed up in productive rearrangements about 87% or about 30% of the time in an earlier analysis of 587 of the donors. In the study, around 150 TCR beta chains were listed as associated with cytomegalovirus. In a later analysis, HLA-associated TCR beta chains were found to be more clonally expanded and to have lower generation probabilities than equally common non-associated chains. A cluster of highly shared sequence variants was judged likely to be a technical artifact of the sequencing pipeline. A further reported finding was that TCR beta sequences accurately predicted the HLA-A and HLA-B alleles for most subjects in the first cohort. A later genetic analysis associated a missense DCLRE1C variant with V-gene and J-gene trimming of TCR beta chains, and an independent cohort replicated the association. According to the authors, the approach could potentially be generalized to other disease states and immunological phenotypes. The earlier analysis of approximately 540 of the donors excluded about 16 rarely observed V segments, including chromosome 9 orphons, because counts were too low. Correlated functional status among segregating V segments might reflect linkage disequilibrium, but an unknown experimental factor could not be ruled out. The 87-base-pair reads could not distinguish some IMGT-functional V segments, including TRBV6-2 and TRBV6-3, so those segments were excluded. Across donors, most TCR sequences were observed very rarely, whereas some public TCRs were present in many individuals. In a later genetic analysis, fewer N-insertions in productive TCRs were reported among donors in an Asian-associated ancestry cluster than the roughly 700-donor mean. In this cohort, only TCR beta chains were sequenced, and detectable features were limited by the absence of alpha or paired-chain data.

The cohort consisted of hundreds of healthy bone marrow donors. At the time of sampling, all cohort members were nominally healthy, though unrecorded immune exposures were likely present. The donor tested CMV seronegative, placing the donor among the approximately 360 seronegative members of the cohort. Every donor gave a peripheral blood sample, and the peripheral blood mononuclear cells from that sample were used for TCR beta sequencing. Genomic DNA was extracted from the blood cell samples with the Qiagen DNeasy Blood Extraction Kit. CDR1 and CDR2 (MNHEY, SVGAGI) derive from the germline V gene. The CDR3, cysteine through phenylalanine, is 11 amino acids long. Only the CDR3 portion is preserved as DNA: 33 bases, with reading frame beginning at the first base. V drops 7 bases and J drops 2 bases, leaving 4 bases in between. To prepare the library, the immunoSEQ multiplex PCR assay was applied. For the multiplex PCR, a mixture combining 60 forward primers for TCR Vbeta segments and 13 reverse primers for TCR Jbeta segments was used. The CDR3 region of rearranged TCR beta genes was amplified from genomic DNA with a multiplex PCR assay. The Illumina HiSeq System was used to sequence the amplified TCR beta libraries as 87-base-pair reads. The original pipeline was this. In a later analysis, some 80 million unique TCR beta chains were counted across the 690 or so repertoires, and around 10 million of these chains were shared by at least two donors. Raw reads were error-corrected and collapsed into unique sequences with a nearest-neighbor algorithm that merged closely related sequences to remove PCR and sequencing errors. To assign V, D and J gene segments, CDR3 sequences were aligned to IMGT reference sequences. For a sequence to be retained, a match of at least six nucleotides was required to both a V gene segment and a J gene segment. Rearrangements were called productive when the CDR3 lacked stop codons and stayed in frame with V and J; all others were non-productive. CDR3 was defined by IMGT convention, running from the second conserved V-encoded cysteine to the conserved J-encoded phenylalanine. In an earlier analysis of 500 to 650 of the donors, sequences lacking an unambiguous match to a single V gene segment were excluded. In an earlier analysis of almost 600 of the donors, a V segment was called functional when productive rearrangements were above 56.7%, and segregating when the standard deviation between donors exceeded 5%. A statistical classification framework was built for diagnosing cytomegalovirus status from the catalog of TCR beta chain sequences. In a later analysis, TCR nucleotide sequences were compared against IMGT/GENE-DB human TR gene sequences so that V and J genes could be assigned. The TCRdist pipeline was used in a later analysis to assign CDR3 sequences and most-parsimonious VDJ recombination scenarios. In a later analysis, every TCR beta chain was defined by the combination of its CDR3 amino acid sequence and its V-gene family, and reads without a unique V-gene family were dropped. In a later analysis, around 600 highly shared, low-generation-probability nucleotide sequences were removed to address suspected cross-contamination and a sequencing artifact. In a later analysis, a clonal expansion index for each public chain was calculated from normalized within-repertoire ranks of inferred template counts. In a later analysis, generation probabilities were computed with a VDJ recombination model fitted to out-of-frame rearrangements, and the resulting probabilities were checked against IGoR. In a later analysis, hypergeometric tests were used to score TCR-TCR, TCR-HLA and TCR-CMV co-occurrence, with a repertoire-size bias correction applied to TCR pairs. A later analysis estimated false discovery rates by permuting HLA or CMV assignments 20 times. In a later analysis, co-occurring TCRs were grouped using DBSCAN, with TCRdist sequence similarity added in when clustering inside HLA-allele-positive subsets. Co-occurrence clustering excluded repertoires with fewer than 30,000 or more than 120,000 public chains, plus five with anomalous nucleotide sharing. In TCRdb, the immuneACCESS table is reduced to in-frame sequences with V and J assigned. These tables do not hold every clone; where another copy was compared, an unresolved V gene accounts for under half, and the others remain unexplained. That table gives V, J and clone size, and the DNA gave D and trimming. For this sample there are over 110,000 clones; around three quarters appear just once. The leading ten clones occupy roughly 1% of the sample.

About this clone itself: It has no known antigen specificity. Base qualities are missing; no much larger clone stands one base away.

Source material: PBMCs. The sequence was obtained from a man in his late teens or twenties in good health and CMV-seronegative. The sequence is built from TRBV6-5 and TRBJ2-3, with the D gene not clear enough to name. This receptor has the CDR3 CASTHTDTQYF. The DNA reads TGTGCCAGCACCCACACAGATACGCAGTATTTT.